Listed below are T cell receptor beta chains from one sample, sequenced in a study of T cell responses to AZD1222 COVID-19 vaccine. Assay: immunoSEQ multiplex PCR; the TCRdb copy retains only in-frame clones and omits some. The table shows about 130,000 clones, with approximately 88% occurring only once. Sequencing was performed on peripheral blood, taken on day 0 of AZD1222 vaccination. Every receptor here comes from an adult in good health. The conserved cysteine and the conserved F or W are not part of the CDR3 here. Not all rows give a size; the values are once, few, many and, for expanded clones, a class.

11	.	TRBV27	TRBJ2-1	ASSLTDPNEQF
15	.	TRBV28	TRBJ2-1	ASSPSLLAGAYNEQF
12	.	TRBV30	TRBJ1-6	AASRDLGDSPLH
13	.	TRBV6-5	TRBJ1-4	ASSYGGHMNEKLF
13	.	TRBV4-3	TRBJ1-2	ASSRDSLGDYGYT
13	.	TRBV28	TRBJ1-5	ASSLNRGFNQPQH
11	.	TRBV10-1	TRBJ2-7	ARTRTSDYEQY
14	.	TRBV11-2	TRBJ2-1	ASSPRNIGGWDEQF
13	.	TRBV19	TRBJ1-1	ASSLSPALNTEAF
13	.	TRBV5-4	TRBJ1-1	ASSKGQGVRTEAF
13	.	TRBV10-2	TRBJ2-7	ASSDRAGGWYEQY
16	once	TRBV4-2	TRBJ1-3	ASSKSTQGALAGNTIY
12	once	TRBV19	TRBJ2-2	ASSSARRTGELF
13	.	TRBV18	TRBJ2-7	ASSPGTVESYEQY
11	.	TRBV12-3/TRBV12-4	TRBJ1-2	ASRIQGVGGYT
14	.	TRBV27	TRBJ1-4	ASRRTGVISNEKLF
13	.	TRBV2	TRBJ1-5	ASSEGGSSNQPQH
13	.	TRBV14	TRBJ1-1	ASSQEWVFDTEAF
15	.	TRBV6-2/TRBV6-3	TRBJ2-5	ASSLGVRAPSEETQY
12	.	TRBV4-1	TRBJ2-7	ASSQEGLSYEQY
10	.	TRBV11-2	TRBJ2-3	ASSSTPDTQY
13	.	TRBV12-5	TRBJ2-3	ASGLSGGITDTQY
14	.	TRBV18	TRBJ2-3	ASSPLAGGPTDTQY
14	.	TRBV19	TRBJ2-1	ASSVPGTAIGDKQF
12	few	TRBV11-1	TRBJ1-1	ASSLGLGDTEAF
16	.	TRBV7-9	TRBJ2-3	ASSFFLRGPSSTDTQY
13	.	TRBV29-1	TRBJ2-1	SVELQGAASNEQF
9	.	TRBV20-1	TRBJ2-3	SAGTIDTQY
13	once	TRBV6-2/TRBV6-3	TRBJ2-7	ASSTFRTASYEQY
10	.	TRBV5-4	TRBJ1-6	ASSEDSSPLH
13	.	TRBV5-1	TRBJ2-1	ASSLVGSSYNEQF
14	.	TRBV9	TRBJ2-3	ASSVGGATSTDTQY
13	.	TRBV7-2	TRBJ2-7	ASSISGGGHYEQY
11	.	TRBV27	TRBJ1-6	ASSSGRYSPLH
11	.	TRBV6-5	TRBJ1-1	ASRDGVYTEAF
13	.	TRBV6-5	TRBJ1-5	ASSPRQGLVQPQH
15	once	TRBV11-3	TRBJ2-1	ASRGSIAGHSYNEQF
13	.	TRBV5-1	TRBJ2-7	ASTATGTDPYEQY
13	once	TRBV24-1	TRBJ1-4	ATSDSEVRKEKLF
11	.	TRBV19	TRBJ1-1	ASTDRYPREAF